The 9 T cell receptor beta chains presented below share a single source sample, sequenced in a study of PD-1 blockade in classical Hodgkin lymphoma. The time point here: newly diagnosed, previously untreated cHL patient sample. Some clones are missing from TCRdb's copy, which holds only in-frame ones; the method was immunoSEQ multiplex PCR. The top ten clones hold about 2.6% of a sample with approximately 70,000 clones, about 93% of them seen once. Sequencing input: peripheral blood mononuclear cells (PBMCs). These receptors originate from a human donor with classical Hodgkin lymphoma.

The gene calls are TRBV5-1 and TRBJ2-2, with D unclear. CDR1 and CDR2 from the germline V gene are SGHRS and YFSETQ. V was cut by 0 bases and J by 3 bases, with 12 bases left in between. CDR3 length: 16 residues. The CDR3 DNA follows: TGCGCCAGCAGCTTGGCTTCGGGTGGAGACACCGGGGAGCTGTTTTTT. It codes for CASSLASGGDTGELFF.

CDR3 protein: CASSPGDTRYF. The CDR3 DNA follows: TGTGCCAGCTCACCCGGGGACACGCGGTACTTC. The chain has TRBV18 and TRBJ2-7, with D perhaps TRBD1 (6 bases). Germline V gene data show CDR1 as KGHSH and CDR2 as LQKENI. Deletions cut 3 bases from V and 12 bases from J, with 12 bases between. The CDR3 totals 11 residues.

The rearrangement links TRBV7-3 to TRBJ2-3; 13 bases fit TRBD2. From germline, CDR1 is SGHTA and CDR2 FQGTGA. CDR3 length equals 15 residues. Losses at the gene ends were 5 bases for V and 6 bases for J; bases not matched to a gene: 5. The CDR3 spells CASSRTSGGRDTQYF. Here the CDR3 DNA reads TGTGCCAGCAGCCGGACTAGCGGGGGCCGGGATACGCAGTATTTT.

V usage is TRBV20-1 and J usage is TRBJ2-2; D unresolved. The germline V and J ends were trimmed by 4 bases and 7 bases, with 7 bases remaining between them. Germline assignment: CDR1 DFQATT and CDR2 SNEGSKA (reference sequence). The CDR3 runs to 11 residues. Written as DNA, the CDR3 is TGCAGTGCTACGGACCTCGGGGAGCTGTTTTTT. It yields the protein CSATDLGELFF.

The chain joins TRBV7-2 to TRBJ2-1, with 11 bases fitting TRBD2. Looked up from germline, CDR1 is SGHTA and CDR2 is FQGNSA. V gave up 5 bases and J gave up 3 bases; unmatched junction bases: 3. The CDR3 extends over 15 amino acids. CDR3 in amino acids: CASSRGLAGYNEQFF. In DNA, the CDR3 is TGTGCCAGCAGCCGCGGACTAGCGGGCTACAATGAGCAGTTCTTC.

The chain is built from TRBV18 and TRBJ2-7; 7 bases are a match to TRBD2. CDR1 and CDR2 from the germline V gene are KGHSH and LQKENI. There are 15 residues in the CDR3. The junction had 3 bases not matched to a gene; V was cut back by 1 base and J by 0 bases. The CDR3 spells CASSPREGSSYEQYF. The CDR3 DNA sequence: TGTGCCAGCTCACCACGGGAGGGCTCCTCCTACGAGCAGTACTTC.

The CDR3 DNA is TGTGCCAGTACCAAATTCGGGACAGAATATGGCTACACCTTC. This translates into CASTKFGTEYGYTF. The chain joins TRBV6-1 to TRBJ1-2; TRBD1 aligns across 7 bases. Germline CDR1 is MNHNS and CDR2 is SASEGT. With 9 bases clipped from V and 5 bases from J, the junction kept 12 bases outside the gene matches. The CDR3 length is 14 residues.

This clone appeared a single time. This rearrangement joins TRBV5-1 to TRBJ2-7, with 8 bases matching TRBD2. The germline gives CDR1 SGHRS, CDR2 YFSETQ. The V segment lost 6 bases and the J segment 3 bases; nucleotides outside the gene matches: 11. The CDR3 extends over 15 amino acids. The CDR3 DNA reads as TGCGCCAGCACGCCGGGAGGGGGAACCTTCTACGAGCAGTACTTC. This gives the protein CASTPGGGTFYEQYF.

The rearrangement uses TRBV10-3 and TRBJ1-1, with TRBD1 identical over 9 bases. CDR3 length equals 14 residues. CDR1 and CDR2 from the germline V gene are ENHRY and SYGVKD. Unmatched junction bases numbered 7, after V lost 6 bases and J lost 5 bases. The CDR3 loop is CAISSQGAGTEAFF. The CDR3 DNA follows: TGTGCCATCAGCTCACAGGGGGCAGGGACTGAAGCTTTCTTT.